Shown below are 18 T cell receptor beta chains from a single sample sequenced in a study of graft-versus-host responses after intestinal transplantation. Plates contained some 200,000 CFSE-labeled responder cells and some 200,000 irradiated, violet-dye-labeled stimulator cells. Sequencing used immunoSEQ multiplex PCR; TCRdb keeps in-frame clones, though not all of them. The data contain roughly 13,000 clones, around two fifths of them singletons. Sequencing was performed on alloreactive CD8+ T cells from a mixed lymphocyte reaction culture, taken before intestinal transplant. Noted subset: CFSE-low proliferating T cells sorted from roughly six-day pre-transplant mixed lymphocyte reaction (GvH or HvG direction). The source is a human patient who received an intestinal transplant.

The CDR3 bases are TGTGCCAGCAGTCCACTCGAGGGGGCCTACGAGCAGTACTTC. Protein sequence: CASSPLEGAYEQYF. This chain uses TRBV28 with TRBJ2-7; TRBD1 is a possible D gene (6 bases). The CDR3 is 14 amino acids. The germline V gene encodes CDR1 MDHEN and CDR2 SYDVKM. V lost 5 bases, J lost 2 bases, and 13 bases lay in between.

The rearrangement uses TRBV4-3 and TRBJ2-3; D gene uncertain. This CDR3 is built from 12 residues. Germline-derived CDR1 and CDR2 are LGHNA and YSLEER. Trimming shortened V by 1 base and J by 7 bases, and 6 bases separated the two germline ends. The CDR3 spells CASSQVDNTQYF. DNA of the CDR3: TGCGCCAGCAGCCAAGTTGACAATACGCAGTATTTT.

This clone was recorded a few times. The chain carries TRBV6-5 and TRBJ2-5; D not certain. CDR3 length: 13 amino acids. Germline V gene sequence: CDR1 MNHEY, CDR2 SVGAGI. Trimming removed 7 bases at V and 3 bases at J, with 12 bases between. The CDR3 nucleotides are TGTGCCAGCACGGGTAGAGGAGAAGAGACCCAGTACTTC. It translates to CASTGRGEETQYF.

The DNA for the CDR3 is TGCGCCAGCAGCCAAGGGACAGGCTCTGGAAACACCATATATTTT. It codes for CASSQGTGSGNTIYF. The rearrangement links TRBV4-3 to TRBJ1-3; 7 nucleotides line up with TRBD1. Trimming removed 1 base from V and 0 bases from J; junction bases left unmatched: 0. The V gene's germline CDR1 is LGHNA and CDR2 YSLEER. There are 15 residues in the CDR3.

This clone has only a few counts. V and J are TRBV30 and TRBJ1-2; a possible D gene is TRBD1 (6 bases). Germline CDR1 GTSNPN, CDR2 SVGIG (reference sequence). Between the trimmed V and J ends, which lost 0 bases and 7 bases, there was a span of 15 bases. CDR3 size: 14 residues. The CDR3 DNA sequence: TGTGCCTGGAGTGTAATGGGGGCATTTGGTGGCTACACCTTC. Protein: CAWSVMGAFGGYTF.

This clone was counted between two and nine times. The rearrangement links TRBV27 to TRBJ2-7, with 10 bases matching TRBD2. The CDR3 sequence is 16 residues long. Germline-derived CDR1 and CDR2 are MNHEY and SMNVEV (reference sequence). The junction had 9 bases not matched to a gene; V was cut back by 4 bases and J by 3 bases. In DNA form, the CDR3 reads TGTGCCAGCAGTTCCATAGCGGGAGGACTATTCTACGAGCAGTACTTC. This gives the protein CASSSIAGGLFYEQYF.

This chain connects TRBV30 to TRBJ1-2; no firm D call. Per germline, CDR1 GTSNPN and CDR2 SVGIG (reference sequence). The CDR3 has 15 residues. V dropped 2 bases and J dropped 8 bases, with 21 bases sitting between them. Here the CDR3 reads CAWSLLAVGASGYTF. The DNA of the CDR3 is TGTGCCTGGAGTCTCTTGGCGGTCGGCGCGTCAGGCTACACCTTC.

CDR3 DNA: TGCGCCAGCAGCCCTTCCCCGAGCTCCTACAATGAGCAGTTCTTC. This translates into CASSPSPSSYNEQFF. The chain has TRBV5-1 and TRBJ2-1, with D uncertain. Germline CDR1 reads SGHRS; CDR2 reads YFSETQ. With 4 bases removed from V and 0 bases from J, the gap between germline ends came to 11 bases. This CDR3 has 15 residues.

The sample holds a few counts of this clone. V gene TRBV13 combines with J gene TRBJ2-7; 11 bases align to TRBD1. The CDR3 consists of 15 residues. With 3 bases clipped from V and 6 bases from J, the junction kept 7 bases outside the gene matches. Germline V lookup: CDR1 PRHDT, CDR2 FYEKMQ (reference sequence). The CDR3 spells CASSFGQGALREQYF. The CDR3, as DNA: TGTGCCAGCAGCTTCGGACAGGGGGCGCTTCGCGAGCAGTACTTC.

The chain carries TRBV5-4 and TRBJ1-1; TRBD1 agrees at 11 bases. V lost 4 bases and J lost 3; bases outside the gene matches: 14. The CDR3 loop spans 18 amino acids. Germline values: CDR1 SGHNT, CDR2 YYREEE (reference sequence). The CDR3 region has the DNA TGTGCCAGCAGCCCTTACGGACAGGGGGCGCATCCGGACACTGAAGCTTTCTTT. It is translated as CASSPYGQGAHPDTEAFF.

This clone is judged medium-sized (0.01 to 0.1%). This rearrangement joins TRBV5-4 to TRBJ1-2; D not resolved. Per the germline V gene, CDR1 is SGHNT and CDR2 is YYREEE (reference sequence). This CDR3 has 15 residues. V gave up 0 bases and J gave up 1 base, with 10 bases separating them. The chain's CDR3 is CASSLGGGLNYGYTF. The CDR3 DNA is TGTGCCAGCAGCTTGGGGGGAGGGCTTAACTATGGCTACACCTTC.

In this sample, this clone turned up a few times. The V and J genes are TRBV19 and TRBJ1-1; 7 bases agree with TRBD1. After removal of 6 bases from V and 7 bases from J, the junction contained 11 bases not matched to a gene. CDR1 is LNHDA, CDR2 SQIVND, per germline (reference sequence). The CDR3 has 14 residues. CDR3 region: CASRTMTGSIEAFF. The DNA of the CDR3 is TGTGCCAGTAGGACTATGACAGGGTCCATTGAAGCTTTCTTT.

The chain combines TRBV7-8 with TRBJ1-2; 10 nucleotides line up with TRBD1. The CDR3 is 14 residues long. J gave up 4 bases and V 5 bases, and 4 bases lay outside the gene matches. CDR1 SGHVS and CDR2 FQNEAQ come from the germline V gene. CDR3 DNA sequence: TGTGCCAGCAGCCTGGGACAGGGGATCTATGGCTACACCTTC. It is translated as CASSLGQGIYGYTF.

This clone was recorded once. The DNA of the CDR3 is TGTGCCAGTAGTATCGGCAGGGGGAACGAGCAGTACTTC. Its translation is CASSIGRGNEQYF. V is TRBV19 and J is TRBJ2-7; 7 nucleotides line up with TRBD1. Germline-derived CDR1 and CDR2 are LNHDA and SQIVND (reference sequence). There are 13 residues in the CDR3. V was clipped by 3 bases and J by 5 bases; unmatched bases: 4.

This chain joins TRBV4-1 and TRBJ2-1, with TRBD1 as a possible D gene (5 bases). The CDR3 sequence is 14 residues long. V lost 1 base, J lost 8 bases, and 12 bases lay in between. Germline CDR1 MGHRA, CDR2 YSYEKL. The DNA for the CDR3 is TGCGCCAGCAGCCAAGGCCAGGGCTGGGATGAGCAGTTCTTC. It is translated as CASSQGQGWDEQFF.

J is TRBJ1-5 and V is TRBV27, with D possibly matching TRBD1 (6 bases). Germline lookup yields CDR1 MNHEY and CDR2 SMNVEV (reference sequence). V gave up 3 bases and J gave up 3 bases, with 9 bases separating them. CDR3 length: 14 residues. In DNA form, the CDR3 reads TGTGCCAGCAGTTTGACAGGTCTCAATCAGCCCCAGCATTTT. Amino acid sequence: CASSLTGLNQPQHF.

The chain recombines TRBV10-1 with TRBJ2-1, with 10 bases aligning to TRBD2. The CDR3 spans 16 residues. The ends lost 7 bases at V and 5 bases at J; junction bases unmatched: 11. Germline loops: CDR1 WNHNN, CDR2 SYGVQD (reference sequence). The CDR3 DNA is TGCGCCAGCACGATCCGCTCTAGCGGGAGAAACAATGAGCAGTTCTTC. Protein sequence: CASTIRSSGRNNEQFF.

A few counts support this clone. V usage is TRBV27 and J usage is TRBJ2-2, with 9 bases fitting TRBD2. V was pared by 6 bases and J by 4 bases, with 15 bases of the junction left unmatched. The CDR3 consists of 18 residues. Germline loops: CDR1 MNHEY, CDR2 SMNVEV (reference sequence). CDR3 region: CASSWGASGAYGTGELFF. CDR3 sequence (DNA): TGTGCCAGCAGCTGGGGAGCTAGCGGGGCCTATGGCACCGGGGAGCTGTTTTTT.